This is a list of T cell receptor beta chains from one sample in a study of cytomegalovirus exposure and HLA in healthy donors. Clones were sequenced by immunoSEQ multiplex PCR, and TCRdb holds only the in-frame ones, with some missing. Among roughly 180,000 clones listed, 80% to 85% were seen once. The sample taken for sequencing was PBMCs. The receptors were gathered from a man aged 25-40 years in good health and CMV-seronegative. Both conserved end residues are part of each CDR3. The D gene is left open where the match is weak. Clone size is given for some rows only: seen once, a few or many times, or a class if the clone is expanded.

J gene,V gene,D gene,clone size,CDR3 length,CDR3 protein,CDR3 DNA
TRBJ1-2,TRBV12-5,NA,NA,17,CASGLVFGGTPLYGYTF,TGTGCTAGTGGTTTGGTATTTGGAGGGACTCCTCTCTATGGCTACACCTTC
TRBJ2-7,TRBV13,NA,NA,17,CASRKLIGGGIFHEQYF,TGTGCCAGCCGCAAGTTGATTGGAGGAGGTATTTTCCACGAGCAGTACTTC
TRBJ1-6,TRBV5-1,NA,NA,19,CASSLGVSSDEGVRSPLHF,TGCGCCAGCAGCTTGGGAGTGTCATCTGATGAGGGAGTCCGCTCACCCCTCCACTTT
TRBJ2-1,TRBV23-1,NA,few,17,CASSQAGAPSSYNEQFF,TGCGCCAGCAGTCAGGCAGGGGCCCCGAGCTCCTACAATGAGCAGTTCTTC
TRBJ2-7,TRBV7-3,NA,NA,14,CASSLSQGNHEQYF,TGTGCCAGCAGCTTAAGTCAGGGGAATCACGAGCAGTACTTC
TRBJ2-7,TRBV9,NA,NA,14,CASSITGSSYEQYF,TGTGCCAGCAGCATTACAGGGAGCTCCTACGAGCAGTACTTC
TRBJ2-5,TRBV14,NA,NA,15,CASSPSNSVRVTQYF,TGTGCCAGCAGCCCGAGCAATTCCGTCCGGGTGACCCAGTACTTC
TRBJ2-4,TRBV27,NA,NA,15,CASGGTDQGLNIQYF,TGTGCCAGCGGAGGGACAGACCAGGGGCTAAACATTCAGTACTTC
TRBJ1-2,TRBV7-9,NA,NA,14,CASSFLTGPYGYTF,TGTGCCAGCAGCTTTCTTACAGGGCCGTATGGCTACACCTTC
TRBJ2-3,TRBV11-3,TRBD1,NA,14,CASTIQGAADTQYF,TGTGCCAGCACCATACAGGGGGCGGCAGATACGCAGTATTTT
TRBJ2-3,TRBV4-2,TRBD2,NA,19,CASSLELAGGRRGTDTQYF,TGTGCCAGCAGCCTAGAACTAGCGGGGGGGCGGAGGGGCACAGATACGCAGTATTTT
TRBJ2-5,TRBV6-1,TRBD2,NA,18,CASSEAVGTSGTQETQYF,TGTGCCAGCAGTGAAGCGGTAGGGACTAGCGGGACCCAAGAGACCCAGTACTTC
TRBJ2-1,TRBV9,NA,few,18,CASSVVGGGGLVPNEQFF,TGTGCCAGCAGCGTAGTAGGGGGAGGGGGACTGGTCCCAAATGAGCAGTTCTTC
TRBJ2-3,TRBV10-1,TRBD2,once,18,CASERTSGGHPRFDTQYF,TGCGCCAGTGAACGGACTAGCGGGGGCCACCCTAGGTTTGATACGCAGTATTTT
TRBJ1-5,TRBV5-6,NA,NA,15,CASSLGGGSNQPQHF,TGTGCCAGCAGCTTGGGGGGGGGAAGCAACCAGCCCCAGCATTTT
TRBJ2-3,TRBV28,TRBD2,once,14,CASRAGGPPDTQYF,TGTGCCAGCAGGGCGGGGGGGCCACCAGATACGCAGTATTTT
TRBJ1-1,TRBV7-2,TRBD1,NA,18,CASSLASTGTGGIGEAFF,TGTGCCAGCAGCTTAGCCTCAACCGGGACAGGGGGTATTGGTGAAGCTTTCTTT
TRBJ2-1,TRBV5-5,NA,NA,13,CASSLGYGNEQFF,TGTGCCAGCAGCTTGGGATACGGCAATGAGCAGTTCTTC
TRBJ2-7,TRBV6-4,TRBD1,NA,10,CASKGAGQYF,TGTGCCAGTAAGGGGGCCGGGCAGTACTTC
TRBJ2-7,TRBV5-1,TRBD2,once,16,CASSLMTSGSDYEQYF,TGCGCCAGCAGCTTGATGACTAGCGGGTCAGACTACGAGCAGTACTTC
TRBJ2-1,TRBV6-5,NA,NA,14,CASSPDRFNNEQFF,TGTGCCAGCAGTCCTGACAGGTTCAACAATGAGCAGTTCTTC
TRBJ1-1,TRBV4-1,TRBD1,NA,14,CASSQERQGVLRGF,TGCGCCAGCAGCCAAGAAAGACAGGGGGTCTTACGGGGCTTT
TRBJ2-5,TRBV25-1,TRBD2,NA,14,CASSEPSGIETQYF,TGTGCCAGCAGTGAGCCTAGCGGGATAGAGACCCAGTACTTC
TRBJ2-1,TRBV28,TRBD2,NA,15,CASTPSAGGNNEQFF,TGTGCCAGCACCCCTAGCGCGGGGGGAAACAATGAGCAGTTCTTC
TRBJ1-3,TRBV19,NA,NA,11,CARIQGNTIYF,TGTGCCAGGATTCAGGGAAACACCATATATTTT
TRBJ1-1,TRBV28,TRBD1,NA,16,CASSTRQGMGGTEAFF,TGTGCCAGCAGTACTCGACAGGGGATGGGGGGCACTGAAGCTTTCTTT
TRBJ1-2,TRBV6-1,TRBD1,NA,15,CASSSTPDRAVGYTF,TGTGCCAGCTCTTCAACCCCCGACAGGGCGGTAGGCTACACCTTC
TRBJ2-7,TRBV30,TRBD2,few,13,CAWEPSGRYEQYF,TGTGCCTGGGAACCTAGCGGGAGATACGAGCAGTACTTC
TRBJ2-5,TRBV29-1,TRBD1,NA,13,CSVEVGGSETQYF,TGCAGCGTTGAGGTAGGGGGCAGCGAGACCCAGTACTTC
TRBJ2-7,TRBV4-3,NA,once,16,CASSSTALGQHYEQYF,TGCGCCAGCAGCTCCACCGCCCTAGGACAGCACTACGAGCAGTACTTC
TRBJ2-5,TRBV28,TRBD2,few,15,CASSPAASGQETQYF,TGTGCCAGCAGCCCGGCGGCTAGCGGACAAGAGACCCAGTACTTC
TRBJ2-7,TRBV11-2,TRBD1,NA,14,CASSPWDRPYEQYF,TGTGCCAGCAGCCCCTGGGACAGACCCTACGAGCAGTACTTC
TRBJ2-7,TRBV6-5,NA,NA,14,CASTKPGSREEQYF,TGTGCCAGCACCAAACCGGGATCCCGAGAGGAGCAGTACTTC
TRBJ2-1,TRBV5-1,TRBD1,NA,14,CASRASGTGNEQFF,TGCGCCAGCCGGGCATCCGGGACAGGAAATGAGCAGTTCTTC
TRBJ2-1,TRBV10-2,TRBD2,NA,15,CASKGLAGGPNEQFF,TGCGCCAGCAAGGGACTAGCGGGAGGGCCAAATGAGCAGTTCTTC
TRBJ2-2,TRBV5-1,TRBD1,NA,14,CASTNRGSTGELFF,TGCGCCAGTACCAACAGGGGGAGCACCGGGGAGCTGTTTTTT
TRBJ2-1,TRBV7-7,NA,NA,14,CASSLAAQNNEQFF,TGTGCCAGCAGCTTAGCCGCACAGAACAATGAGCAGTTCTTC
TRBJ2-1,TRBV7-9,TRBD1,NA,19,CASSFRPGTGIGAANEQFF,TGTGCCAGCAGCTTCCGTCCCGGGACAGGGATCGGTGCCGCGAATGAGCAGTTCTTC
TRBJ2-5,TRBV11-2,NA,NA,12,CASGEAGETQYF,TGTGCCAGCGGGGAGGCGGGAGAGACCCAGTACTTC
TRBJ1-4,TRBV5-1,TRBD1,NA,14,CASSLGGANEKLFF,TGCGCCAGCAGCTTAGGGGGCGCAAATGAAAAACTGTTTTTT
TRBJ2-7,TRBV28,NA,NA,13,CASSLLTAYEQYF,TGTGCCAGCAGTTTATTGACAGCCTACGAGCAGTACTTC
TRBJ2-1,TRBV5-1,TRBD2,NA,16,CASSSVSGGAGNEQFF,TGCGCCAGCAGCTCCGTCTCCGGGGGGGCCGGGAATGAGCAGTTCTTC
TRBJ1-5,TRBV19,TRBD1,NA,12,CANTGAVQPQHF,TGTGCCAATACAGGGGCTGTTCAGCCCCAGCATTTT
TRBJ2-3,TRBV4-2,NA,few,16,CASSPGTGTSTDTQYF,TGTGCCAGCAGCCCAGGGACTGGTACTAGCACAGATACGCAGTATTTT
TRBJ2-3,TRBV4-2,NA,NA,15,CASSPRAARTDTQYF,TGTGCCAGCAGCCCCAGAGCAGCGCGCACAGATACGCAGTATTTT